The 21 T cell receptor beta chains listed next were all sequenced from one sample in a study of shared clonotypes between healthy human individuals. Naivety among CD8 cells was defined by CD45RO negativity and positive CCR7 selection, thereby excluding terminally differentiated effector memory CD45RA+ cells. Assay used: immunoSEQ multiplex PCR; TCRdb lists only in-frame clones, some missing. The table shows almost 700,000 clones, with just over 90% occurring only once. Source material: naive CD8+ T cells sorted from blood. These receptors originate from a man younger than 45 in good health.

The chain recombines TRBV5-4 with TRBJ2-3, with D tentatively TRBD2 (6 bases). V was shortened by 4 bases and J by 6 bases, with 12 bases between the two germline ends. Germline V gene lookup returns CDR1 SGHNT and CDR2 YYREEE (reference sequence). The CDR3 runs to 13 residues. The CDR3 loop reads CASSDGGWDTQYF. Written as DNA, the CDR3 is TGTGCCAGCAGCGACGGGGGTTGGGATACGCAGTATTTT. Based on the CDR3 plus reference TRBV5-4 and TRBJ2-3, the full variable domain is ETGVTQSPTHLIKTRGQQVTLRCSSQSGHNTVSWYQQALGQGPQFIFQYYREEENGRGNFPPRFSGLQFPNYSSELNVNALELDDSALYLCASSDGGWDTQYFGPGTRLTVL.

In DNA, the CDR3 is TGTGCCAGCAGGGACGACAGGGATCTCGACGAGCAGTACTTC. Encoded protein: CASRDDRDLDEQYF. The chain is built from TRBV2 and TRBJ2-7, with 7 bases that match TRBD1. CDR3 length: 14 amino acids. V was clipped by 6 bases and J by 5 bases; unmatched bases: 10. In germline, CDR1 is SNHLY, CDR2 FYNNEI.

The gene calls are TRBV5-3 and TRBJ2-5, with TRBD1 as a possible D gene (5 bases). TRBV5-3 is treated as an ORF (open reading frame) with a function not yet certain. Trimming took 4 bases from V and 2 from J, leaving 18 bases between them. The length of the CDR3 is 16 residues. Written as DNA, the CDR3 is TGTGCCAGAAGCGCGCCACCTCTACGGACACAAGAGACCCAGTACTTC. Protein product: CARSAPPLRTQETQYF.

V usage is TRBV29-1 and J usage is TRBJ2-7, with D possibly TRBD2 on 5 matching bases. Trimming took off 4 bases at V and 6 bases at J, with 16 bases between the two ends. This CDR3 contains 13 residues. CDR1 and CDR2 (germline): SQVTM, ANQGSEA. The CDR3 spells CSVGPAGLGEQYF. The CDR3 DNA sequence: TGCAGCGTTGGACCAGCCGGACTCGGCGAGCAGTACTTC.

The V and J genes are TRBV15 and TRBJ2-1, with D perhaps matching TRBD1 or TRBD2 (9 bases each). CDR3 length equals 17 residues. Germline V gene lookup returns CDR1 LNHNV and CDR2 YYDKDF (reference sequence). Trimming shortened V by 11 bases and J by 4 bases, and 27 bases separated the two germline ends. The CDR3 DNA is TGTGCCGCATCGGACAGGGGCGCTGCGGGGGGGTACAATGAGCAGTTCTTC. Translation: CAASDRGAAGGYNEQFF.

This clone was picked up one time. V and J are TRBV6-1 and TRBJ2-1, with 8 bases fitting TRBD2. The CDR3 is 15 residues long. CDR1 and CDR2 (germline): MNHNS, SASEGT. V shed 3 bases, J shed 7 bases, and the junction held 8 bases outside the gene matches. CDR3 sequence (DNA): TGTGCCAGCAGTGATTTCGGCGGGGGGAGAAATGAGCAGTTCTTC. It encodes CASSDFGGGRNEQFF.

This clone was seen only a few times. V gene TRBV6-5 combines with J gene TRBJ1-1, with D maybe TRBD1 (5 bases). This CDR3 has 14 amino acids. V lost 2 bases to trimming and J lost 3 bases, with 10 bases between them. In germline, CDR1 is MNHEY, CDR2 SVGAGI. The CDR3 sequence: CASSYALGDTEAFF. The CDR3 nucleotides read TGTGCCAGCAGTTACGCACTAGGGGACACTGAAGCTTTCTTT.

The CDR3 nucleotides read TGCGCCAGCAGCCAAGCGTTGGTCCTTGGAGCCTACGAGCAGTACTTC. This gives the protein CASSQALVLGAYEQYF. The V and J genes are TRBV4-1 and TRBJ2-7; unclear D gene. This CDR3 is 16 amino acids long. Germline CDR1 and CDR2: MGHRA and YSYEKL. Trimming stripped 1 base from V and 2 bases from J, with 15 bases between.

This chain's CDR3 is CAISREGSSYEQYF. CDR3 nucleotide sequence: TGTGCCATCAGCCGGGAGGGGAGCTCCTACGAGCAGTACTTC. The J gene is TRBJ2-7, the V gene TRBV10-3; TRBD2 matches 8 bases. This CDR3 region has 14 residues. V dropped 6 bases and J dropped 0; count of bases not matched to a gene: 4. Germline V gives CDR1 ENHRY, CDR2 SYGVKD.

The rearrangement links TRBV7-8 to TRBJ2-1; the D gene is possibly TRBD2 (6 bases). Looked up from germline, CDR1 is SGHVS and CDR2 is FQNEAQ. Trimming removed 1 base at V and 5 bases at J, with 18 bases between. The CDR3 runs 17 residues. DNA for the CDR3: TGTGCCAGCAGCTTAGAAAAAATAGGGACTGTACACAATGAGCAGTTCTTC. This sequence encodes CASSLEKIGTVHNEQFF.

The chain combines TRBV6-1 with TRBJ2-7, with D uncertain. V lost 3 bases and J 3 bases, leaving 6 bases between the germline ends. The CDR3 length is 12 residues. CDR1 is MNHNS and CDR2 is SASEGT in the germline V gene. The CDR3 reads CASSDTVYEQYF. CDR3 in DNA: TGTGCCAGCAGTGACACCGTCTACGAGCAGTACTTC.

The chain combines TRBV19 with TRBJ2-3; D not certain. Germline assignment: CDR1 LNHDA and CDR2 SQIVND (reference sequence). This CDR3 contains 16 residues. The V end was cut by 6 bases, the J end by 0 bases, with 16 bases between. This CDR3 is CASRDGVLPSTDTQYF. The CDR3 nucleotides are TGTGCCAGTAGGGACGGAGTGTTACCTAGCACAGATACGCAGTATTTT.

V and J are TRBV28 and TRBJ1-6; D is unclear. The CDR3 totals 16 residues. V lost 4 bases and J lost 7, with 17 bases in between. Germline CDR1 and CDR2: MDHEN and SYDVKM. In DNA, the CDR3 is TGTGCCAGCAGTTCGCCCAGGAGTATCAGGAATTCACCCCTCCACTTT. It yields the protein CASSSPRSIRNSPLHF.

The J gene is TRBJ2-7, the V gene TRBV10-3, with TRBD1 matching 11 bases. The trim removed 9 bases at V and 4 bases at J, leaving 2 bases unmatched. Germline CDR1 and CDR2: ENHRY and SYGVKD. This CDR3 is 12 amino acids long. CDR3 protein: CAMGTGGYEQYF. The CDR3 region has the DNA TGTGCCATGGGGACAGGGGGATACGAGCAGTACTTC.

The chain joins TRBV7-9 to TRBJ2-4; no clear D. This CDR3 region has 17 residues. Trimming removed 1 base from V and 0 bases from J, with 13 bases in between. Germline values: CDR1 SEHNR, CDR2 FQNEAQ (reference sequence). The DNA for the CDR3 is TGTGCCAGCAGCTTAGATCTGCAGAAACTAGCCAAAAACATTCAGTACTTC. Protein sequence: CASSLDLQKLAKNIQYF.

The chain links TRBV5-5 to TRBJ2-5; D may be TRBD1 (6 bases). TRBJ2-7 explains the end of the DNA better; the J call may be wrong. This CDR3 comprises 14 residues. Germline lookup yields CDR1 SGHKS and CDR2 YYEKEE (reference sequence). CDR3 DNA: TGTGCCAGCAGCCCGACGACAGGTTCATACGAGCAGTACTTC. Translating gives CASSPTTGSYEQYF.

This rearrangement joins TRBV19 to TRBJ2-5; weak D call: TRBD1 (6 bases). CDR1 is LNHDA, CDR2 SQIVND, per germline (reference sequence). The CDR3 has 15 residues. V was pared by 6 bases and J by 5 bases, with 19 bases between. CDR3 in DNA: TGTGCCAGTAGCCCCCAGGGGACCTTTGGGGAGACCCAGTACTTC. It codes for CASSPQGTFGETQYF.

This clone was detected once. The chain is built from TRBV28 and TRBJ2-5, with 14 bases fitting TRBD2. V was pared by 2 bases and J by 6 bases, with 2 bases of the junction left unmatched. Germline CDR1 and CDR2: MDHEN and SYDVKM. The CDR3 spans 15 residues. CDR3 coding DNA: TGTGCCAGCAGTTTAGGGACTAGCGGGGGTAAGACCCAGTACTTC. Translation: CASSLGTSGGKTQYF.

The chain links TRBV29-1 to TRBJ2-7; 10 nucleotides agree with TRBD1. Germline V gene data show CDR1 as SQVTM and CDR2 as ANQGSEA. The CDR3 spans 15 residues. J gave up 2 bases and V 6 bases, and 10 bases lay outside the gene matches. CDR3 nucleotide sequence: TGCAGCGTGGGACAGGGGTCCGGACCGCCCTACGAGCAGTACTTC. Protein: CSVGQGSGPPYEQYF.

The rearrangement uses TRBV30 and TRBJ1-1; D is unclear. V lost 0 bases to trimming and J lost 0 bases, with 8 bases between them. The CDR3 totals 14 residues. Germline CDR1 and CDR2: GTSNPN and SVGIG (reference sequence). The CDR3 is CAWSVSRMNTEAFF. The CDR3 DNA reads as TGTGCCTGGAGTGTAAGTCGGATGAACACTGAAGCTTTCTTT.

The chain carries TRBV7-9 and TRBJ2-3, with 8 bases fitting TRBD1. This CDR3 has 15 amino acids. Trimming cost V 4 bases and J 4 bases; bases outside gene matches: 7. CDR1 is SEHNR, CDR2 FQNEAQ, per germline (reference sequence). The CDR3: CASSSGQGRADTQYF. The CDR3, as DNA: TGTGCCAGCAGCTCCGGACAGGGAAGGGCAGATACGCAGTATTTT.